The clone carrying this TCR beta chain has a single count. As handled by the study authors: The assay estimated nucleated cells by amplifying reference gene primers. Clones were read by immunoSEQ multiplex PCR, and TCRdb kept only the in-frame ones, dropping some. V, J and clone size derive from that table, while D and trimming were established from the DNA sequence. The sample comprises 200,000 to 250,000 clones, around 86% of which are singletons, and over 3% rests with the top ten. The data originate from a study of blood T cell repertoires in COVID-19. Overall study: Samples taken during acute and convalescent COVID-19 were collected in the United States, Italy and Spain.

Self-reported history from a screening survey and questionnaire set each donor's cohort. This receptor was obtained from a woman in her 40s with acute COVID-19. The sample was PBMCs or T cells enriched from blood (not recorded which).

This CDR3 reads CASSETSGGYNEQFF. In DNA, the CDR3 is TGTGCCAGCAGCGAAACTAGCGGGGGGTACAATGAGCAGTTCTTC. The chain couples TRBV2 to TRBJ2-1; 12 bases line up with TRBD2. This CDR3 contains 15 residues. J gave up 4 bases and V 6 bases, and 4 bases lay outside the gene matches. Per germline, CDR1 SNHLY and CDR2 FYNNEI. The full variable domain, rest sourced from reference TRBV2 and TRBJ2-1, is EPEVTQTPSHQVTQMGQEVILRCVPISNHLYFYWYRQILGQKVEFLVSFYNNEISEKSEIFDDQFSVERPDGSNFTLKIRSTKLEDSAMYFCASSETSGGYNEQFFGPGTRLTVL.